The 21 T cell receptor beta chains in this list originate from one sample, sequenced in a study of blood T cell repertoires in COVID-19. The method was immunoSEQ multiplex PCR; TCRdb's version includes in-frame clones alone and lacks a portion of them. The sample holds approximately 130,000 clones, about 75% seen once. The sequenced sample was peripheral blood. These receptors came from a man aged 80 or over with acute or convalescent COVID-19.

In DNA, the CDR3 is TGCGCCAGCAGCCCCGGACAGGGTTTGAGCGGGGAGCTGTTTTTT. It encodes CASSPGQGLSGELFF. The chain employs TRBV5-1 and TRBJ2-2; 8 nucleotides align to TRBD1. The V gene's germline CDR1 is SGHRS and CDR2 YFSETQ. V was clipped by 4 bases and J by 7 bases; unmatched bases: 9. CDR3 length: 15 amino acids. Looking up the rest from reference TRBV5-1 and TRBJ2-2 gives the full variable domain: KAGVTQTPRYLIKTRGQQVTLSCSPISGHRSVSWYQQTPGQGLQFLFEYFSETQRNKGNFPGRFSGRQFSNSRSEMNVSTLELGDSALYLCASSPGQGLSGELFFGEGSRLTVL.

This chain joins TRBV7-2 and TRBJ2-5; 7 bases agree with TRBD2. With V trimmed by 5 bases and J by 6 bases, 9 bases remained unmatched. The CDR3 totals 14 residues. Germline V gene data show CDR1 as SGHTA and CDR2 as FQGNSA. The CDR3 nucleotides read TGTGCCAGCAGCCTCCCGGGGGGATGGCAGACCCAGTACTTC. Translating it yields CASSLPGGWQTQYF.

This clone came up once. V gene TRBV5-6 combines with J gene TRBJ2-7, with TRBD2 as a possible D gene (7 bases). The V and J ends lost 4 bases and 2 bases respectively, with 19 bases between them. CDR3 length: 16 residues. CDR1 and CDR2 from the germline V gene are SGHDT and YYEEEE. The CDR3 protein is CASSPPGAGATYEQYF. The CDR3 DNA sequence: TGTGCCAGCAGCCCGCCGGGGGCGGGGGCCACCTACGAGCAGTACTTC.

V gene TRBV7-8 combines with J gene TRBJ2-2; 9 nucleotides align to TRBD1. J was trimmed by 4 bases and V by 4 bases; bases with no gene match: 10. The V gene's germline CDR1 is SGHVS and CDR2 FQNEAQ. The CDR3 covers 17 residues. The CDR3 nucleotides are TGTGCCAGCAGCTACTATACAGGGGGCGCGGTCACCGGGGAGCTGTTTTTT. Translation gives CASSYYTGGAVTGELFF.

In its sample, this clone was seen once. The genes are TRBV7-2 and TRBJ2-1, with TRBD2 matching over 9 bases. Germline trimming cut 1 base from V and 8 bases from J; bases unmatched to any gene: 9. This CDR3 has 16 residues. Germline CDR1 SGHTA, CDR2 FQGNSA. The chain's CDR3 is CASSLGGSGGRDEQFF. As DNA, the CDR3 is TGTGCCAGCAGCTTAGGAGGTAGCGGGGGTCGGGATGAGCAGTTCTTC.

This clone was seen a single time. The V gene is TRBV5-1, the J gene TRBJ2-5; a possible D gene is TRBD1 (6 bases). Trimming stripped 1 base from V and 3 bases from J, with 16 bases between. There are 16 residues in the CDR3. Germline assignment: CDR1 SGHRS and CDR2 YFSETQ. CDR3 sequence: CASSLLGTPAEETQYF. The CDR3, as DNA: TGCGCCAGCAGCTTGTTGGGGACACCGGCGGAAGAGACCCAGTACTTC.

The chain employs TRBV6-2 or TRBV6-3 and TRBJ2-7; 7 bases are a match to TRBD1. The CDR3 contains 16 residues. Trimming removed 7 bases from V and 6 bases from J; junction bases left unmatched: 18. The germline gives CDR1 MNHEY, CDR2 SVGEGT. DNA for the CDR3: TGTGCCAGCACCCCCGAGGGACCTTACAGGGGTTCCGAGCAGTACTTC. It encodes CASTPEGPYRGSEQYF.

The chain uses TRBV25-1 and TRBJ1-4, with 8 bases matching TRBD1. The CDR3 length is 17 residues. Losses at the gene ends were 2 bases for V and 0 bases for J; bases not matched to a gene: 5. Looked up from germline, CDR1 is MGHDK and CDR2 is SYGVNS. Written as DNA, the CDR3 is TGTGCCAGCAGTGAACTATCGACAGGGGCAACTAATGAAAAACTGTTTTTT. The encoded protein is CASSELSTGATNEKLFF.

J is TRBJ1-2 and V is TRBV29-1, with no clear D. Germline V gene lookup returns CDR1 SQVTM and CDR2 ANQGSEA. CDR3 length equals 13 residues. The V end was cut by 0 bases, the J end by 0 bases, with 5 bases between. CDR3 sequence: CSVEEQTNYGYTF. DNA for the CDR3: TGCAGCGTTGAAGAACAGACTAACTATGGCTACACCTTC.

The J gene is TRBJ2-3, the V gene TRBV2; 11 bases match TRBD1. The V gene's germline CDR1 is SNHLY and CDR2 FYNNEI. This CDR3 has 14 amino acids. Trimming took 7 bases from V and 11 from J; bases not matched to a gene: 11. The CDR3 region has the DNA TGTGCCAGCAAGGAGGGGACAGGGGGTTTGATGCAGTATTTT. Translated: CASKEGTGGLMQYF.

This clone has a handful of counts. In DNA, the CDR3 is TGTGCCAGCAGCTTATCCACAGGGGCGGGCTACACCTTC. It codes for CASSLSTGAGYTF. V is TRBV5-6 and J is TRBJ1-2; 7 bases line up with TRBD1. Germline CDR1 reads SGHDT; CDR2 reads YYEEEE. V shed 2 bases, J shed 8 bases, and the junction held 6 bases outside the gene matches. This CDR3 has 13 amino acids.

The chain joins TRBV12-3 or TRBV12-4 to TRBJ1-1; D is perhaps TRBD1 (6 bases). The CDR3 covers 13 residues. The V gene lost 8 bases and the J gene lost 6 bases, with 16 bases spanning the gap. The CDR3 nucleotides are TGTGCCAGCCGACCAGGACAGACGTCTGAAGCTTTCTTT. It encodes CASRPGQTSEAFF.

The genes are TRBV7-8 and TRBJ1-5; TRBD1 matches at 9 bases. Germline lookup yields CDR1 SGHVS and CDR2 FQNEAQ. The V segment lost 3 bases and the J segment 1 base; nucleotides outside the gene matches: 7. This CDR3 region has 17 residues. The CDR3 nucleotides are TGTGCCAGCAGCTTTAACCGGGACAGGGAAAGCAATCAGCCCCAGCATTTT. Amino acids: CASSFNRDRESNQPQHF.

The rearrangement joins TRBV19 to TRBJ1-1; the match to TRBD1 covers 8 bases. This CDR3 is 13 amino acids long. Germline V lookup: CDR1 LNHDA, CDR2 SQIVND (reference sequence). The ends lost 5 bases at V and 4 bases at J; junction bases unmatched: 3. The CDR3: CASSLTGGTEAFF. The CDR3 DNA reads TGTGCCAGTAGTCTTACAGGGGGCACTGAAGCTTTCTTT.

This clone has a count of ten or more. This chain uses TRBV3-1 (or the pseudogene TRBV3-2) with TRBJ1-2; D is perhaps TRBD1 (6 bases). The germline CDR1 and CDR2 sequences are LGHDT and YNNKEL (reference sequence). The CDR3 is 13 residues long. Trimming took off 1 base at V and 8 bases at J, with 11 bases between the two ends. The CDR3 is CASSQVLTGGYTF. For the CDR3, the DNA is TGTGCCAGCAGCCAAGTCCTTACAGGGGGCTACACCTTC.

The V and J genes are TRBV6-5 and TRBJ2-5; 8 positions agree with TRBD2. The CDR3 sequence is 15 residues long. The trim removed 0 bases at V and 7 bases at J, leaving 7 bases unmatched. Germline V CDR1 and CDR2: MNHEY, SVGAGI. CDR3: CASSYSTGGQATQYF. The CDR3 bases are TGTGCCAGCAGTTACTCGACGGGGGGGCAGGCGACCCAGTACTTC.

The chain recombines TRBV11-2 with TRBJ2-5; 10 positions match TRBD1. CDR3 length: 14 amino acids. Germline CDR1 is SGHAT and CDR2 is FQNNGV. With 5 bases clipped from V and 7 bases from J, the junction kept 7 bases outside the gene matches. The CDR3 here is CASSTGTGEVTQYF. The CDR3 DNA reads TGTGCCAGCAGCACCGGGACAGGGGAGGTGACCCAGTACTTC.

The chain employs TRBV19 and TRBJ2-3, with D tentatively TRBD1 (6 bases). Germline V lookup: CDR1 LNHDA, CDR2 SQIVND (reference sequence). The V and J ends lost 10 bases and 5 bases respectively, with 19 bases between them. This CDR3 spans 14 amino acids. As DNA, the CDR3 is TGTGCCACCTCCTTAGTGGCAGGGGTAGATACGCAGTATTTT. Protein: CATSLVAGVDTQYF.

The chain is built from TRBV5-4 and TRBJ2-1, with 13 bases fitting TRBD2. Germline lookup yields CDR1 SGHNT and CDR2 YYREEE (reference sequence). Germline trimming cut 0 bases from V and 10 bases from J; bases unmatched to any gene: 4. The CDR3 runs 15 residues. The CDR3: CASSLELAGGREQFF. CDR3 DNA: TGTGCCAGCAGCTTGGAACTAGCGGGGGGGCGCGAGCAGTTCTTC.

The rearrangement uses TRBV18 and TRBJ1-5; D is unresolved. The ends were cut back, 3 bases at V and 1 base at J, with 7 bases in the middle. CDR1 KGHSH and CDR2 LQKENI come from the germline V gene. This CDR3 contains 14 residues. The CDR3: CASSPAVSNQPQHF. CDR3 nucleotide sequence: TGTGCCAGCTCACCTGCAGTCAGCAATCAGCCCCAGCATTTT.

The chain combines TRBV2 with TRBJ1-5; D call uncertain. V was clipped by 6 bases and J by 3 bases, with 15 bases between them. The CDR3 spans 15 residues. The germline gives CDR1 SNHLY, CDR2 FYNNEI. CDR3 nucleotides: TGTGCCAGCAGACAGACGGCGACGAACAATCAGCCCCAGCATTTT. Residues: CASRQTATNNQPQHF.